One and the same sample provided the 25 T cell receptor beta chains below, sequenced in a study of blood T cell repertoires in COVID-19. Clones were read by immunoSEQ multiplex PCR, and TCRdb kept only the in-frame ones, dropping some. The sample lists hundreds of thousands of clones; 80% to 90% were seen once. The sequenced sample was PBMCs or T cells enriched from blood (not recorded which). The receptors come from a woman aged 40 to 50 with acute COVID-19.

V gene TRBV19 combines with J gene TRBJ2-3; 8 bases map to TRBD2. Germline V CDR1 and CDR2: LNHDA, SQIVND (reference sequence). There are 16 residues in the CDR3. With V trimmed by 5 bases and J by 4 bases, 11 bases remained unmatched. CDR3 coding DNA: TGTGCCAGTAGTCGACTAGCGCCAAGCGGGGCAGATACGCAGTATTTT. This encodes CASSRLAPSGADTQYF.

This clone has more than one count but fewer than ten. The chain is built from TRBV2 and TRBJ2-3; D unresolved. The ends were cut back, 4 bases at V and 3 bases at J, with 17 bases in the middle. Germline values: CDR1 SNHLY, CDR2 FYNNEI. This CDR3 region has 16 residues. Written as DNA, the CDR3 is TGTGCCAGCAGTGGCCCCGCCGGCCTCGGGACAGATACGCAGTATTTT. Translated: CASSGPAGLGTDTQYF.

The genes are TRBV4-1 and TRBJ1-2; D remains unclear. The germline V gene encodes CDR1 MGHRA and CDR2 YSYEKL. This CDR3 is built from 14 residues. V was shortened by 4 bases and J by 3 bases, with 12 bases between the two germline ends. DNA for the CDR3: TGCGCCAGCAGCCTTAGTCCGGGAGACTATGGCTACACCTTC. Translating gives CASSLSPGDYGYTF.

The chain carries TRBV27 and TRBJ2-1; TRBD2 matches at 10 bases. Trimming took 6 bases from V and 6 from J; bases not matched to a gene: 11. Germline loops: CDR1 MNHEY, CDR2 SMNVEV (reference sequence). The CDR3 is 16 residues long. CDR3 in DNA: TGTGCCAGCAGGACGGCGGGACTAGCGAAAGGCAATGAGCAGTTCTTC. This translates into CASRTAGLAKGNEQFF.

V and J are TRBV19 and TRBJ2-2; perhaps TRBD1 as D (6 bases). Trimming cost V 8 bases and J 0 bases, with 10 bases left between them. The CDR3 runs to 14 residues. CDR1 and CDR2 from the germline V gene are LNHDA and SQIVND (reference sequence). CDR3 amino acids: CASSRQANTGELFF. The CDR3 DNA sequence: TGTGCCAGTTCCAGACAGGCGAACACCGGGGAGCTGTTTTTT.

The chain has TRBV18 and TRBJ1-2; 8 bases fit TRBD1. Germline V gene lookup returns CDR1 KGHSH and CDR2 LQKENI. The ends lost 2 bases at V and 8 bases at J; junction bases unmatched: 10. CDR3 length: 15 residues. This CDR3 is CASSPSTGVLWGYTF. The CDR3 DNA reads TGTGCCAGCTCACCATCGACAGGGGTTTTGTGGGGCTACACCTTC.

This sequence joins TRBV18 and TRBJ2-7; a possible D gene is TRBD1 (5 bases). Trimming left V 2 bases short and J 3 bases short, with 8 bases between. Germline V CDR1 and CDR2: KGHSH, LQKENI. The CDR3 has 13 residues. The CDR3 loop reads CASSPRDSYEQYF. CDR3 DNA: TGTGCCAGCTCACCAAGAGACAGCTACGAGCAGTACTTC.

This sequence joins TRBV10-3 and TRBJ1-1; 7 bases agree with TRBD1. With V trimmed by 10 bases and J by 2 bases, 10 bases remained unmatched. CDR1 is ENHRY and CDR2 is SYGVKD in the germline V gene. The length of the CDR3 is 14 residues. The CDR3 is CATKRGQQNTEAFF. The CDR3, as DNA: TGTGCCACAAAAAGGGGACAGCAAAACACTGAAGCTTTCTTT.

This clone was picked up one time. The CDR3 sequence is CASSLAGRAVETQYF. CDR3 in DNA: TGCGCCAGCAGCTTGGCCGGGAGGGCCGTGGAGACCCAGTACTTC. The chain recombines TRBV5-1 with TRBJ2-5; TRBD2 aligns across 8 bases. The germline V gene has CDR1 SGHRS and CDR2 YFSETQ. Unmatched junction bases numbered 6, after V lost 0 bases and J lost 5 bases. The CDR3 contains 15 residues.

The chain carries TRBV11-1 and TRBJ1-1; possibly TRBD1 for D (5 bases). CDR3 length: 12 residues. V was clipped by 2 bases and J by 5 bases, with 6 bases between them. The germline V gene has CDR1 SGHAT and CDR2 FQDESV (reference sequence). As DNA, the CDR3 is TGTGCCAGCAGCTTAAGGGGAACTGAAGCTTTCTTT. This sequence encodes CASSLRGTEAFF.

The CDR3 nucleotides are TGTGCCAGCTCATTCGACAGGGGAAACTATGGCTACACCTTC. Translation gives CASSFDRGNYGYTF. The chain joins TRBV18 to TRBJ1-2; 8 bases map to TRBD1. After removal of 5 bases from V and 2 bases from J, the junction contained 4 bases not matched to a gene. This CDR3 spans 14 amino acids. Germline CDR1 reads KGHSH; CDR2 reads LQKENI.

The chain uses TRBV18 and TRBJ2-1; 7 nucleotides match TRBD2. The CDR3 runs 14 residues. V trimming: 8 bases; J trimming: 2 bases; junction bases outside the gene matches: 6. Germline V CDR1 and CDR2: KGHSH, LQKENI. Written as DNA, the CDR3 is TGTGCCAGCACCAGCGGGAAGCCCTACAATGAGCAGTTCTTC. The encoded protein is CASTSGKPYNEQFF.

The chain employs TRBV6-5 and TRBJ1-1; TRBD1 agrees at 8 bases. The V segment lost 8 bases and the J segment 2 bases; nucleotides outside the gene matches: 10. The CDR3 runs to 15 residues. CDR1 is MNHEY and CDR2 is SVGAGI in the germline V gene. The CDR3 loop is CASGQGATANTEAFF. CDR3 sequence (DNA): TGTGCCAGCGGGCAGGGGGCGACCGCTAACACTGAAGCTTTCTTT.

The chain has TRBV27 and TRBJ2-7, with TRBD2 identical over 10 bases. CDR3 size: 16 residues. V shed 4 bases and J 3 bases; nucleotides not matched to a gene: 9. Germline CDR1 is MNHEY and CDR2 is SMNVEV (reference sequence). CDR3 region: CASSSNLAGVFYEQYF. The DNA of the CDR3 is TGTGCCAGCAGTTCAAACCTAGCGGGAGTATTCTACGAGCAGTACTTC.

V gene TRBV18 combines with J gene TRBJ2-1; unclear D gene. Between the trimmed V and J ends, which lost 3 bases and 9 bases, there was a span of 12 bases. There are 13 residues in the CDR3. Germline loops: CDR1 KGHSH, CDR2 LQKENI. Written as DNA, the CDR3 is TGTGCCAGCTCACCGACCGTAGCCGGTGAGCAGTTCTTC. Encoded protein: CASSPTVAGEQFF.

The DNA of the CDR3 is TGTGCCAGCGCCCTAGCCCAATTGACCACTGAAGCTTTCTTT. Translated, it gives CASALAQLTTEAFF. V and J are TRBV11-2 and TRBJ1-1; D is ambiguous. Germline lookup yields CDR1 SGHAT and CDR2 FQNNGV. CDR3 size: 14 residues. Trimming took off 8 bases at V and 4 bases at J, with 17 bases between the two ends.

V and J are TRBV6-2 or TRBV6-3 and TRBJ2-1, with 13 bases lining up with TRBD2. J was trimmed by 6 bases and V by 1 base; bases with no gene match: 3. Germline loops: CDR1 MNHEY, CDR2 SVGEGT. CDR3 size: 16 residues. CDR3 in amino acids: CASSYYGTSGANEQFF. The CDR3 DNA is TGTGCCAGCAGTTACTACGGGACTAGCGGGGCCAATGAGCAGTTCTTC.

The chain is built from TRBV27 and TRBJ1-2, with 11 bases fitting TRBD1. V dropped 7 bases and J dropped 6; count of bases not matched to a gene: 10. In germline, CDR1 is MNHEY, CDR2 SMNVEV (reference sequence). This CDR3 spans 15 amino acids. The CDR3 nucleotides are TGTGCCAGCACCAGTAGGACAGGGGGCTACAATGGCTACACCTTC. Its protein is CASTSRTGGYNGYTF.

The rearrangement uses TRBV7-8 and TRBJ2-2, with a tentative D call TRBD1 (6 bases). Germline lookup yields CDR1 SGHVS and CDR2 FQNEAQ. V lost 4 bases, J lost 5 bases, and 14 bases lay in between. The CDR3 contains 15 residues. The CDR3 DNA sequence: TGTGCCAGCAGCTCACCACGAGGGGGAACCGGGGAGCTGTTTTTT. Residues: CASSSPRGGTGELFF.

The rearrangement links TRBV7-3 to TRBJ2-3; TRBD2 agrees at 9 bases. CDR3 size: 14 residues. The junction had 2 bases not matched to a gene; V was cut back by 6 bases and J by 1 base. Germline V gives CDR1 SGHTA, CDR2 FQGTGA. The CDR3, as DNA: TGTGCCAGCAGTATAGCGGGAGGCACAGATACGCAGTATTTT. Encoded protein: CASSIAGGTDTQYF.

The V call is TRBV2, the J call TRBJ2-7; D unclear. V lost 6 bases, J lost 8 bases, and 8 bases lay in between. Germline values: CDR1 SNHLY, CDR2 FYNNEI. CDR3 length equals 10 residues. This CDR3 reads CASRNIQQYF. CDR3 DNA: TGTGCCAGCAGGAACATTCAGCAGTACTTC. Looking up the rest from reference TRBV2 and TRBJ2-7 gives the full variable domain: EPEVTQTPSHQVTQMGQEVILRCVPISNHLYFYWYRQILGQKVEFLVSFYNNEISEKSEIFDDQFSVERPDGSNFTLKIRSTKLEDSAMYFCASRNIQQYFGPGTRLTVT.

This clone was observed a handful of times. J is TRBJ2-2 and V is TRBV2, with D maybe TRBD2 (6 bases). CDR1 SNHLY and CDR2 FYNNEI come from the germline V gene. Trimming shortened V by 5 bases and J by 0 bases, and 10 bases separated the two germline ends. There are 15 residues in the CDR3. CDR3 DNA: TGTGCCAGCAGTTTTAGCGGCGCGAACACCGGGGAGCTGTTTTTT. Translated, it gives CASSFSGANTGELFF.

This chain uses TRBV28 with TRBJ2-2, with TRBD2 matching over 7 bases. Trimming removed 5 bases from V and 4 bases from J; junction bases left unmatched: 1. CDR3 size: 13 residues. From germline, CDR1 is MDHEN and CDR2 SYDVKM. CDR3: CASSGGGTGELFF. CDR3 DNA: TGTGCCAGCAGTGGCGGGGGCACCGGGGAGCTGTTTTTT.

CDR3: CASSLASGSYEQYF. The CDR3 DNA reads TGCGCCAGCAGCTTGGCTAGCGGTTCCTACGAGCAGTACTTC. V is TRBV5-1 and J is TRBJ2-7, with TRBD2 matching over 7 bases. This CDR3 comprises 14 residues. Germline V gene data show CDR1 as SGHRS and CDR2 as YFSETQ. Losses at the gene ends were 0 bases for V and 1 base for J; bases not matched to a gene: 1.

The CDR3 DNA follows: TGTGCCAGCGCCTTACTGGACAGGGGAAAGGGCTACACCTTC. Translation: CASALLDRGKGYTF. The chain employs TRBV2 and TRBJ1-2; 9 bases fit TRBD1. This CDR3 spans 14 amino acids. Germline-derived CDR1 and CDR2 are SNHLY and FYNNEI. The V gene end was trimmed by 8 bases and the J gene end by 8 bases; junction bases not matched to a gene: 12.